The present TCR beta chain was sequenced within a study of post-analysis software for immune sequencing data. Study-wide context: Recorded disease courses covered relapsing-remitting, secondary progressive and progressive-relapsing multiple sclerosis. Some patients had no subtype annotation.

Incorporated into the TCR beta cDNA libraries were unique molecular identifiers, which served to reduce PCR and sequencing biases. Hundreds of thousands of cDNA molecules were obtained from 1 to 10 million T cells. TCRdb analysed the PCR reads with MiXCR anew, one entry per CDR3 protein. The table lists roughly 540,000 distinct CDR3 sequences, around a third of them singletons. Concerning this clonotype: The antigen remains undetermined.

Regarding the study as a whole: Samples prepared in the same batch strongly co-clustered by F measure. Versus controls, multiple sclerosis patients showed significantly lower diversity (normalized Chao1). Patients used a handful of TRBV segments, including TRBV5-6, TRBV5-1 and TRBV20-1, more often than controls.

The CDR3 sequence is 13 residues long. Germline V CDR1 and CDR2: MNHEY, SVGAGI. J lost 5 bases, V lost 6 bases, and 6 bases had no gene match. The sample taken for sequencing was blood. This sequence originates from a girl aged 2 to 17 with multiple sclerosis. J is TRBJ2-7 and V is TRBV6-5; 8 bases fit TRBD1. The CDR3 loop is CASRRQGWDEQYF. CDR3 coding DNA: TGTGCCAGCAGACGACAGGGGTGGGACGAGCAGTACTTC.